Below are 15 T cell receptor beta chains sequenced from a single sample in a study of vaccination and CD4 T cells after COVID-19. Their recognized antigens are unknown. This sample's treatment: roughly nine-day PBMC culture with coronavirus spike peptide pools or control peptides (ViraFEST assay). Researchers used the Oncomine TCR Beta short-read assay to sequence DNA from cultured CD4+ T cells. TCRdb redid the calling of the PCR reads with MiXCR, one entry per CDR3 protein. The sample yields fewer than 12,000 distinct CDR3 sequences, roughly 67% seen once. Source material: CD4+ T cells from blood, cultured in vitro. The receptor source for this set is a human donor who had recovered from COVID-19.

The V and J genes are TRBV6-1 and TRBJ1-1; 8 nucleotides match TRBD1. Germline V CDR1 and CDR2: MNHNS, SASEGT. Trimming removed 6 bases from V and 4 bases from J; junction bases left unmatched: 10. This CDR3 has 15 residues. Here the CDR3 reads CASSPGQGGTTEAFF. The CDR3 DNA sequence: TGTGCCAGCAGCCCCGGACAGGGTGGGACCACTGAAGCTTTCTTT.

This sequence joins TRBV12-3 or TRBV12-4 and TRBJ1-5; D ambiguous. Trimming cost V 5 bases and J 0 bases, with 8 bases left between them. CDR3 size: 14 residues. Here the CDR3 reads CASSKDHSNQPQHF. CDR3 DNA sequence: TGTGCCAGCAGTAAGGATCATAGCAATCAGCCCCAGCATTTT.

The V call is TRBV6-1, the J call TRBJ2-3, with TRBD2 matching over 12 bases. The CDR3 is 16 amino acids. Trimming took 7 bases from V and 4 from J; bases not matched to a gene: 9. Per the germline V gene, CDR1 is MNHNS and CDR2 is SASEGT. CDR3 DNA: TGTGCCAGCACCAGCCGACTAGCGGGAGCGGCAGATACGCAGTATTTT. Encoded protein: CASTSRLAGAADTQYF.

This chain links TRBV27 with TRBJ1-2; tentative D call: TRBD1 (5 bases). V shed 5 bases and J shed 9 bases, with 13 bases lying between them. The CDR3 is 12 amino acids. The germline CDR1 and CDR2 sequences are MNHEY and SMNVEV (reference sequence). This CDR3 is CASSPTGGSYTF. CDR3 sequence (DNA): TGTGCCAGCAGTCCAACAGGAGGTAGCTACACCTTC.

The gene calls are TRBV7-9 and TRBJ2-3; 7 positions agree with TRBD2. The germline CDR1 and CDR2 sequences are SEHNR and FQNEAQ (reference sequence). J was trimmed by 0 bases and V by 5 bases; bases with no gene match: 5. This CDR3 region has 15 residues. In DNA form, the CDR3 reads TGTGCCAGCAGCCCATCTAGCGGAAGCACAGATACGCAGTATTTT. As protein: CASSPSSGSTDTQYF. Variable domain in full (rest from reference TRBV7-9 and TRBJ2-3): DTGVSQNPRHKITKRGQNVTFRCDPISEHNRLYWYRQTLGQGPEFLTYFQNEAQLEKSRLLSDRFSAERPKGSFSTLEIQRTEQGDSAMYLCASSPSSGSTDTQYFGPGTRLTVL.

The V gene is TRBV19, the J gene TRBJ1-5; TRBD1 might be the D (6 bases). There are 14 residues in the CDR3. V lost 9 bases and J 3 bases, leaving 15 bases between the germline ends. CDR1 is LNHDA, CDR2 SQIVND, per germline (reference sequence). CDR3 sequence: CASNVGGNNQPQHF. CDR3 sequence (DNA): TGTGCCAGCAATGTGGGGGGCAACAATCAGCCCCAGCATTTT.

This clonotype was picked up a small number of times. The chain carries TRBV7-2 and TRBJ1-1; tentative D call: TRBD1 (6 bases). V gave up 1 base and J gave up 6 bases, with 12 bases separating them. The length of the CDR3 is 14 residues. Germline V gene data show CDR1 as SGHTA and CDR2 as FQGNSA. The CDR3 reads CASSLDTGSAEAFF. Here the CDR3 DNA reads TGTGCCAGCAGCTTAGACACAGGGTCGGCTGAAGCTTTCTTT.

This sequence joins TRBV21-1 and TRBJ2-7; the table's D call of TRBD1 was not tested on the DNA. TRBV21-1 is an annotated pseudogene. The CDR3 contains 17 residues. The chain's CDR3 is CASSKALSSGSNYEQYF. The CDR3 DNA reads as TGTGCCAGCAGCAAAGCTCTGTCGAGCGGGAGCAACTACGAGCAGTACTTC.

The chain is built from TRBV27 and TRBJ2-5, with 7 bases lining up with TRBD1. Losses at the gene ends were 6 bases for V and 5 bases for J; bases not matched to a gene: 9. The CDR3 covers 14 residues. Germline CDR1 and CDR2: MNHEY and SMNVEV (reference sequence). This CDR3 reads CASSRQGIAETQYF. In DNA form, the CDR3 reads TGTGCCAGCAGCAGACAGGGTATTGCGGAGACCCAGTACTTC.

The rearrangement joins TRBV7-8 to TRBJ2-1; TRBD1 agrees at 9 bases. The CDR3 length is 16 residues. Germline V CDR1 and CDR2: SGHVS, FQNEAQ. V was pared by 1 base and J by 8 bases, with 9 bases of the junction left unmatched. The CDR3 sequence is CASSLDGTGLNDEQFF. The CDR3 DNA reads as TGTGCCAGCAGCTTAGATGGGACAGGGTTAAACGATGAGCAGTTCTTC.

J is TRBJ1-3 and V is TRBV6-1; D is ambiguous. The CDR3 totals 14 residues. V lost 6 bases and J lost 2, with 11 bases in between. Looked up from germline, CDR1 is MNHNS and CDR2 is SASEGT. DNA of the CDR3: TGTGCCAGCAGCCCCGGGGAGGCTGGAAACACCATATATTTT. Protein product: CASSPGEAGNTIYF.

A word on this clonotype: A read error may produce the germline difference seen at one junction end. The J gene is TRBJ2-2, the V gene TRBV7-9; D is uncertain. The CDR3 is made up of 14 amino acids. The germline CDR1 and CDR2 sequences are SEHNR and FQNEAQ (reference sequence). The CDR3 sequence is CTSSRAGNTGELFF. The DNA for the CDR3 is TGTACCAGCAGCCGTGCCGGGAACACCGGGGAGCTGTTTTTT.

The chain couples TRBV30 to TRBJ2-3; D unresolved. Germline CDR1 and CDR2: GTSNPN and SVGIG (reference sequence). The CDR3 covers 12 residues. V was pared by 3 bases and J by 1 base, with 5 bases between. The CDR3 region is CAWRRRTDTQYF. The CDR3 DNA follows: TGTGCCTGGAGACGACGCACAGATACGCAGTATTTT.

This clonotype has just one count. The CDR3 loop is CASTTGTGQLETQYF. The CDR3 region has the DNA TGTGCCAGCACCACGGGGACAGGGCAATTGGAGACCCAGTACTTC. The rearrangement joins TRBV4-2 to TRBJ2-5; 9 nucleotides agree with TRBD1. Germline V gene lookup returns CDR1 LGHNA and CDR2 YNFKEQ. V lost 7 bases and J lost 5; bases outside the gene matches: 11. There are 15 residues in the CDR3.

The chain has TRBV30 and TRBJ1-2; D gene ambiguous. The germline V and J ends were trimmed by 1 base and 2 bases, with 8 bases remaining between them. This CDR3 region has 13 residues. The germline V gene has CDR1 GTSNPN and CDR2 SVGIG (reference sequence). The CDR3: CAWSGTRNYGYTF. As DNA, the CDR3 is TGTGCCTGGAGTGGAACGAGGAACTATGGCTACACCTTC.